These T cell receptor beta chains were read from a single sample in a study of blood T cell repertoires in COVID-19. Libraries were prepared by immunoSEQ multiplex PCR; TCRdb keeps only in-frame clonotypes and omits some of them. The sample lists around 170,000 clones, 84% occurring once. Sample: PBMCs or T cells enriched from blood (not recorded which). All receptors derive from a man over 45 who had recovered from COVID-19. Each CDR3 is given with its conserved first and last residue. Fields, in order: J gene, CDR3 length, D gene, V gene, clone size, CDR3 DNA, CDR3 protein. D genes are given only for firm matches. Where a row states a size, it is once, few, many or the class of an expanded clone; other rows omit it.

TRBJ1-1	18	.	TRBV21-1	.	TGTGCCAGCAGCAGGGCACAGGGAGAGGCGAACATGAACACTGAAGCTTTCTTT	CASSRAQGEANMNTEAFF
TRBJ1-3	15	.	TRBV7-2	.	TGTGCCAGCAGCCGCGACGGGGGTTCGGGAAACACCATATATTTT	CASSRDGGSGNTIYF
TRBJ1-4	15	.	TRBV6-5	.	TGTGCCAGCAGCCCACGTAGGACTCGGGAGGAAAAACTGTTTTTT	CASSPRRTREEKLFF
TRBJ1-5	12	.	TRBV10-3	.	TGTGCCACGCAGGGTTCCAATCAGCCCCAACATTTT	CATQGSNQPQHF
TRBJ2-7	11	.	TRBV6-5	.	TGTGCCAGCAGTTACTCGAGTGAGCAGTACTTC	CASSYSSEQYF
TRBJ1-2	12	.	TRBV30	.	TGTGCCAGGGGCGCTACTAACTATGGCTACACCTTC	CARGATNYGYTF
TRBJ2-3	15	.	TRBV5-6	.	TGTGCCAGCAGGATACAGGTCGATACCACAGATACGCAGTATTTT	CASRIQVDTTDTQYF
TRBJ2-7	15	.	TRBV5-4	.	TGTGCCAGCAGCTTGGCGGCGGGGGCCCCCTACGAGCAGTACTTC	CASSLAAGAPYEQYF
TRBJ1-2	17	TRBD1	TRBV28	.	TGTGCCAGCAGCCGACCGGGACAGGGGCTTTTTGGATATGGCTACACCTTC	CASSRPGQGLFGYGYTF
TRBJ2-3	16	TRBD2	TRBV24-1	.	TGTGCCACCAGTGATTTTTCGGGACTAGGGGCCGATACGCAGTATTTT	CATSDFSGLGADTQYF
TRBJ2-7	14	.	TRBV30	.	TGTGCCTGGAGTTATGGAGGTCGCTCCTACGAGCAGTACTTC	CAWSYGGRSYEQYF
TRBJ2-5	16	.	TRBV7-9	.	TGTGCCAGCAGCTTAGCTTTGACAGGCCCACGTGAGGCCCAGTACTTC	CASSLALTGPREAQYF
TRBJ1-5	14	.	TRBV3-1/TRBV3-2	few	TGTGCCAGCAGCCAAGGTGGTCCCGGGCAGCCCCAGCATTTT	CASSQGGPGQPQHF
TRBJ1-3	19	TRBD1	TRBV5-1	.	TGCGCCAGCAGCTTGGGGACAGGGGGTTCTGAGAGCTCTGGAAACACCATATATTTT	CASSLGTGGSESSGNTIYF